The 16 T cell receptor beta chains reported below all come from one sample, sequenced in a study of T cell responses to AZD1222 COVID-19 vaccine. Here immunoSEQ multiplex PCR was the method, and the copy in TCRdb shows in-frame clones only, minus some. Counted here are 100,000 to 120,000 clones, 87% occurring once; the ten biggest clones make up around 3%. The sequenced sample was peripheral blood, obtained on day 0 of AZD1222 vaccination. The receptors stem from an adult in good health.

The chain's CDR3 is CASSFRGLSSYNEQFF. In nucleotides, the CDR3 is TGTGCCAGCAGCTTCCGGGGCCTGTCGTCCTACAATGAGCAGTTCTTC. The gene calls are TRBV3-1 (or the pseudogene TRBV3-2) and TRBJ2-1, with D possibly called TRBD1 or TRBD2 (5 bases each). The CDR3 contains 16 residues. V was pared by 5 bases and J by 1 base, with 15 bases between. Looked up from germline, CDR1 is LGHDT and CDR2 is YNNKEL (reference sequence).

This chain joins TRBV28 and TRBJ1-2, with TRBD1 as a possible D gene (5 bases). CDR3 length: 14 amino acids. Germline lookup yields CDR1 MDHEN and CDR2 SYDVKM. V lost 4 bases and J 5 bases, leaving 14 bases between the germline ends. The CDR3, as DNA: TGTGCCAGCAGTTCAGGGCCCCTCGGGTATGGCTACACCTTC. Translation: CASSSGPLGYGYTF.

The CDR3 nucleotides read TGTGCCAGCGCAGGGGGCGGTCAGGATGGGGCCAACGTCCTGACTTTC. This sequence encodes CASAGGGQDGANVLTF. The J gene is TRBJ2-6, the V gene TRBV19; 8 bases are a match to TRBD1. With 9 bases clipped from V and 3 bases from J, the junction kept 10 bases outside the gene matches. CDR3 size: 16 residues. The germline V gene has CDR1 LNHDA and CDR2 SQIVND (reference sequence).

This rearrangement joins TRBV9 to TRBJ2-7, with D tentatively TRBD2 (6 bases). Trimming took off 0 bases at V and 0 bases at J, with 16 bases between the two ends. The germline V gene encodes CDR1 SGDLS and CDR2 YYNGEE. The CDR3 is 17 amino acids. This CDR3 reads CASSVDSGGGPSYEQYF. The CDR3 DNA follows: TGTGCCAGCAGCGTAGATTCTGGGGGAGGACCCTCCTACGAGCAGTACTTC.

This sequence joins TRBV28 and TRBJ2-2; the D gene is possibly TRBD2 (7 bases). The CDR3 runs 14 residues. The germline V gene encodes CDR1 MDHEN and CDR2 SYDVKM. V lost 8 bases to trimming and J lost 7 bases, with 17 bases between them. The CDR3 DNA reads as TGTGCCAGCCTTGTGGGGGGGCCAGGCGGGGAGCTGTTTTTT. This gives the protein CASLVGGPGGELFF.

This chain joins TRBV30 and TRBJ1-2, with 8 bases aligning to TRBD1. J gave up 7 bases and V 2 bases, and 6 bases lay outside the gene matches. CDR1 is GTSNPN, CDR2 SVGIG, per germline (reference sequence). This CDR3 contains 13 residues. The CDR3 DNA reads TGTGCCTGGAGTCTCGGACAGGGACTTGGCTACACCTTC. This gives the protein CAWSLGQGLGYTF.

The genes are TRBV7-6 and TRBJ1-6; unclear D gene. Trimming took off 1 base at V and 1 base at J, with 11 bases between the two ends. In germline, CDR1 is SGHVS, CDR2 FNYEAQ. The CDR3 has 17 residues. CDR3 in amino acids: CASSLDARGSYNSPLHF. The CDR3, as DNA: TGTGCCAGCAGCTTAGACGCTCGGGGTTCCTATAATTCACCCCTCCACTTT.

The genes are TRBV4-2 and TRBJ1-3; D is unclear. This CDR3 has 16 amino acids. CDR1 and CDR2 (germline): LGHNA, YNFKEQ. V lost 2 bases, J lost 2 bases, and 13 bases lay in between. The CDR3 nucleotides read TGTGCCAGCAGCCAAAGCCTCGGCGGGACTGGAAACACCATATATTTT. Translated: CASSQSLGGTGNTIYF.

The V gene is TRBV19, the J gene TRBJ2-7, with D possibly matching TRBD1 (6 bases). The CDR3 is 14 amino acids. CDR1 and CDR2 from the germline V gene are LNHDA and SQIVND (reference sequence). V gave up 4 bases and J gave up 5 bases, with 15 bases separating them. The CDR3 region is CASSSRGLFDEQYF. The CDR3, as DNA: TGTGCCAGTAGTAGTAGGGGGTTGTTCGACGAGCAGTACTTC.

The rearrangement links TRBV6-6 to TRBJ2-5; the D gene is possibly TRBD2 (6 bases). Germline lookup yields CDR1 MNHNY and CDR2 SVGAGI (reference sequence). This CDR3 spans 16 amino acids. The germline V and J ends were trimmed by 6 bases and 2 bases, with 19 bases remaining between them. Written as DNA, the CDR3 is TGTGCCAGCAGACCTCCCGGGACTCCCACACAAGAGACCCAGTACTTC. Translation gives CASRPPGTPTQETQYF.

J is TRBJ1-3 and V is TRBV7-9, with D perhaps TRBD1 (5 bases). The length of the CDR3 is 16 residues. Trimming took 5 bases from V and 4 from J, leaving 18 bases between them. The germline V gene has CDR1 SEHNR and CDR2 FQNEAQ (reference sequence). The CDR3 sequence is CASSPSRGFSGNTIYF. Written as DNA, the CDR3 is TGTGCCAGCAGCCCCAGTAGGGGCTTTTCCGGAAACACCATATATTTT.

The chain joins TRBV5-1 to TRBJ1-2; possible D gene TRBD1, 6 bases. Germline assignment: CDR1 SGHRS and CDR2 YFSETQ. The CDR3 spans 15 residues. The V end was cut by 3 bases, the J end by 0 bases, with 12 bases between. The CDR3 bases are TGCGCCAGCAGCTCCCGAGGGGACACTAACTATGGCTACACCTTC. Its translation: CASSSRGDTNYGYTF.

The CDR3 protein is CASGGGTANTEAFF. The DNA for the CDR3 is TGTGCCAGCGGGGGCGGGACGGCGAACACTGAAGCTTTCTTT. The chain is built from TRBV7-9 and TRBJ1-1; D perhaps matches TRBD1 (6 bases). CDR1 SEHNR and CDR2 FQNEAQ come from the germline V gene (reference sequence). Trimming shortened V by 8 bases and J by 1 base, and 14 bases separated the two germline ends. CDR3 size: 14 residues. The full variable domain, its missing parts supplied by reference TRBV7-9 and TRBJ1-1, is DTGVSQNPRHKITKRGQNVTFRCDPISEHNRLYWYRQTLGQGPEFLTYFQNEAQLEKSRLLSDRFSAERPKGSFSTLEIQRTEQGDSAMYLCASGGGTANTEAFFGQGTRLTVV.

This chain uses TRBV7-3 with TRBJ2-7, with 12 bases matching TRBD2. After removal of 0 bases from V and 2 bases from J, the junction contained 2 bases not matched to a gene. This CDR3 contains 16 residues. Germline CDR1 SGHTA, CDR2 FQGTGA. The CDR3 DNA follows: TGTGCCAGCAGCTTAACTCTAGCGGGGGGGCCCTACGAGCAGTACTTC. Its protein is CASSLTLAGGPYEQYF.

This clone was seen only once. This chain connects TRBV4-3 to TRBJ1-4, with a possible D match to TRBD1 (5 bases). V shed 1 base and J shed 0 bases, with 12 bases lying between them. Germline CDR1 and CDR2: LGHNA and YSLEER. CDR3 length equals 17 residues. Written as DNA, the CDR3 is TGCGCCAGCAGCCAAGGGGACGGACCATCAACTAATGAAAAACTGTTTTTT. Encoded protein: CASSQGDGPSTNEKLFF.

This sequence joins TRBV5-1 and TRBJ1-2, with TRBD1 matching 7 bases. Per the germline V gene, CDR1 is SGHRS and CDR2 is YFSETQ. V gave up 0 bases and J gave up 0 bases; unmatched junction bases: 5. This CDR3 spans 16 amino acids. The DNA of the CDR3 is TGCGCCAGCAGCTTGGACAGGGGCAGATCTAACTATGGCTACACCTTC. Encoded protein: CASSLDRGRSNYGYTF. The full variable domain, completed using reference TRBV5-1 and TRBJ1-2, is KAGVTQTPRYLIKTRGQQVTLSCSPISGHRSVSWYQQTPGQGLQFLFEYFSETQRNKGNFPGRFSGRQFSNSRSEMNVSTLELGDSALYLCASSLDRGRSNYGYTFGSGTRLTVV.